A single sample is the source of the 27 T cell receptor beta chains below, sequenced in a study of OX40 agonist ivuxolimab in advanced cancers. TCRdb's copy holds only in-frame clones and misses some; the assay was immunoSEQ multiplex PCR. The sample carries approximately 22,000 clones, more than 75% recorded once. The material was CD4+ or CD8+ T cells sorted from blood, obtained in a trial of the OX40 agonist ivuxolimab. These receptors were obtained from an adult with an advanced solid tumor such as melanoma, head and neck, liver or kidney cancer.

V and J are TRBV29-1 and TRBJ1-2; 7 bases fit TRBD1. This CDR3 is built from 11 residues. Per the germline V gene, CDR1 is SQVTM and CDR2 is ANQGSEA. V lost 6 bases and J lost 2; bases outside the gene matches: 0. The CDR3 DNA follows: TGCAGCGTGACAGGGAACTATGGCTACACCTTC. The encoded protein is CSVTGNYGYTF.

The CDR3 loop reads CASSGPHEQYF. The CDR3 DNA is TGTGCCAGCAGTGGGCCCCACGAGCAGTACTTC. The J gene is TRBJ2-5, the V gene TRBV6-5; D gene unclear. Near its end, the DNA agrees better with TRBJ2-7, so the J call may be wrong. The CDR3 length is 11 residues. Germline V CDR1 and CDR2: MNHEY, SVGAGI.

This clone has just one count. The chain couples TRBV7-3 to TRBJ2-1; weak D call: TRBD2 (7 bases). This CDR3 comprises 15 residues. Germline V lookup: CDR1 SGHTA, CDR2 FQGTGA. The germline V and J ends were trimmed by 2 bases and 3 bases, with 11 bases remaining between them. The CDR3 loop reads CASSLGGGLYNEQFF. Here the CDR3 DNA reads TGTGCCAGCAGCTTAGGCGGGGGCCTCTACAATGAGCAGTTCTTC.

This chain joins TRBV28 and TRBJ1-4; D is uncertain. Germline CDR1 reads MDHEN; CDR2 reads SYDVKM. CDR3 length: 15 amino acids. V was pared by 5 bases and J by 0 bases, with 10 bases between. CDR3 residues: CASSLYMATNEKLFF. The CDR3 bases are TGTGCCAGCAGTCTTTATATGGCAACTAATGAAAAACTGTTTTTT.

The chain carries TRBV7-9 and TRBJ2-1; D may be TRBD2 (7 bases). V lost 7 bases to trimming and J lost 7 bases, with 20 bases between them. CDR1 is SEHNR, CDR2 FQNEAQ, per germline (reference sequence). CDR3 length: 15 amino acids. Here the CDR3 reads CASNEGEGLVNEQFF. DNA for the CDR3: TGTGCCAGCAACGAGGGGGAGGGCCTCGTTAATGAGCAGTTCTTC. Full variable domain (rest looked up from reference TRBV7-9 and TRBJ2-1): DTGVSQNPRHKITKRGQNVTFRCDPISEHNRLYWYRQTLGQGPEFLTYFQNEAQLEKSRLLSDRFSAERPKGSFSTLEIQRTEQGDSAMYLCASNEGEGLVNEQFFGPGTRLTVL.

This clone occurred many times. CDR3 in amino acids: CASSFLFWAATDTQYF. The CDR3 DNA reads TGTGCCAGCAGCTTTCTTTTCTGGGCGGCCACAGATACGCAGTATTTT. The chain is built from TRBV5-6 and TRBJ2-3; no clear D. V lost 2 bases and J 2 bases, leaving 15 bases between the germline ends. Germline-derived CDR1 and CDR2 are SGHDT and YYEEEE. This CDR3 has 16 amino acids.

The CDR3 region has the DNA TGTGCCAGCAGCAAGGGGACAGGGGGCTCGTACAATGAGCAGTTCTTC. Its translation is CASSKGTGGSYNEQFF. V and J are TRBV5-8 and TRBJ2-1, with 12 bases identical to TRBD1. V dropped 4 bases and J dropped 4; count of bases not matched to a gene: 6. Germline V gene sequence: CDR1 SGHTS, CDR2 YDEGEE. There are 16 residues in the CDR3.

In its sample, this clone ranks as medium-sized. The V and J genes are TRBV7-9 and TRBJ1-2, with D uncertain. The CDR3 has 14 residues. Trimming shortened V by 4 bases and J by 4 bases, and 13 bases separated the two germline ends. CDR1 is SEHNR and CDR2 is FQNEAQ in the germline V gene (reference sequence). The CDR3 DNA reads as TGTGCCAGCAGCTCCTCATCGGCCGCCTATGGCTACACCTTC. Translated, it gives CASSSSSAAYGYTF.

V gene TRBV5-1 combines with J gene TRBJ2-1; D possibly matches TRBD1 or TRBD2 (5 bases each). The V gene's germline CDR1 is SGHRS and CDR2 YFSETQ. The CDR3 sequence is 15 residues long. Trimming pared 0 bases from V and 6 bases from J, leaving 13 bases between. CDR3 bases: TGCGCCAGCAGCTTGGCTTTCGGGGCTGGCAATGAGCAGTTCTTC. Its protein product is CASSLAFGAGNEQFF.

This rearrangement joins TRBV9 to TRBJ2-7; no definite D call. Trimming pared 3 bases from V and 3 bases from J, leaving 13 bases between. The CDR3 has 14 amino acids. Germline V CDR1 and CDR2: SGDLS, YYNGEE. CDR3: CASSGGPPNYEQYF. As DNA, the CDR3 is TGTGCCAGCAGCGGTGGACCGCCCAACTACGAGCAGTACTTC.

The chain carries TRBV10-3 and TRBJ2-1; 10 bases match TRBD2. The CDR3 is 18 residues long. V lost 6 bases and J lost 6; bases outside the gene matches: 17. Germline V gene lookup returns CDR1 ENHRY and CDR2 SYGVKD. CDR3 sequence: CAISAPTGTAGGVNEQFF. As DNA, the CDR3 is TGTGCCATCAGCGCACCGACAGGGACAGCGGGAGGGGTCAATGAGCAGTTCTTC.

V and J are TRBV28 and TRBJ2-7; D is uncertain. Germline loops: CDR1 MDHEN, CDR2 SYDVKM. Between the trimmed V and J ends, which lost 2 bases and 3 bases, there was a span of 5 bases. The CDR3 totals 12 residues. CDR3 nucleotides: TGTGCCAGCAGTTTAATTAACTACGAGCAGTACTTC. It codes for CASSLINYEQYF.

The chain links TRBV28 to TRBJ2-7, with a weak D call TRBD2 (5 bases). V was trimmed by 5 bases and J by 5 bases, leaving 16 bases between them. The germline CDR1 and CDR2 sequences are MDHEN and SYDVKM. CDR3 length: 14 residues. The CDR3, as DNA: TGTGCCAGCAGTCTTAGGGTACTAGAACACGAGCAGTACTTC. Residues: CASSLRVLEHEQYF.

As DNA, the CDR3 is TGTGCCAGCAGCTTAGAGGGACATAGGCCTTACAATGAGCAGTTCTTC. Translating it yields CASSLEGHRPYNEQFF. The V call is TRBV7-9, the J call TRBJ2-1; D perhaps matches TRBD1 (6 bases). Germline CDR1 is SEHNR and CDR2 is FQNEAQ (reference sequence). V was shortened by 1 base and J by 4 bases, with 14 bases between the two germline ends. The CDR3 loop spans 16 amino acids.

This clone is categorized as medium-sized. The V and J genes are TRBV21-1 and TRBJ1-5. TRBV21-1 is described as a pseudogene. The CDR3 is 17 residues long. As DNA, the CDR3 is TGTGCCAGCAGCAAGAAACAAGTTGGGAGGGTAAAGCAGCCCCAGCATTTT. Translating it yields CASSKKQVGRVKQPQHF.

The gene calls are TRBV29-1 and TRBJ2-7, with D perhaps assigned TRBD1 or TRBD2 (5 bases each). The V gene's germline CDR1 is SQVTM and CDR2 ANQGSEA. The CDR3 is made up of 13 amino acids. The V gene lost 0 bases and the J gene lost 3 bases, with 9 bases spanning the gap. The CDR3 reads CSVEEGVYYEQYF. Here the CDR3 DNA reads TGCAGCGTTGAAGAGGGGGTTTACTACGAGCAGTACTTC.

This sequence joins TRBV9 and TRBJ2-1; 7 bases map to TRBD2. Germline CDR1 SGDLS, CDR2 YYNGEE. The J segment lost 5 bases and the V segment lost 4 bases, leaving 12 bases of the junction unmatched. The CDR3 spans 16 residues. CDR3 in DNA: TGTGCCAGCAGCCCCCTTGGTGGCGGGAGTAACAATGAGCAGTTCTTC. The encoded protein is CASSPLGGGSNNEQFF.

The genes are TRBV27 and TRBJ1-2; D possibly corresponds to TRBD1 (5 bases). With 3 bases removed from V and 2 bases from J, the gap between germline ends came to 13 bases. From germline, CDR1 is MNHEY and CDR2 SMNVEV (reference sequence). This CDR3 is 15 amino acids long. The CDR3 DNA is TGTGCCAGCAGTTTCCTGGGGGAACGAAACTATGGCTACACCTTC. It translates to CASSFLGERNYGYTF.

The chain employs TRBV15 and TRBJ2-7; D possibly corresponds to TRBD2 (7 bases). The CDR3 has 15 residues. Germline V gene lookup returns CDR1 LNHNV and CDR2 YYDKDF (reference sequence). V was trimmed by 8 bases and J by 0 bases, leaving 17 bases between them. CDR3 sequence (DNA): TGTGCCACCCAGCCGGCGGGGGCGACCTCCTACGAGCAGTACTTC. As protein: CATQPAGATSYEQYF.

The sample holds a few counts of this clone. V is TRBV9 and J is TRBJ2-7; 7 nucleotides match TRBD1. Per germline, CDR1 SGDLS and CDR2 YYNGEE. The CDR3 length is 14 residues. V was clipped by 0 bases and J by 7 bases; unmatched bases: 7. For the CDR3, the DNA is TGTGCCAGCAGCGTAGCGTACAGGGGTAGGGAGCAGTACTTC. It is translated as CASSVAYRGREQYF.

This clone was detected once. The chain uses TRBV4-1 and TRBJ2-1, with 11 bases that match TRBD2. The V segment lost 5 bases and the J segment 2 bases; nucleotides outside the gene matches: 2. CDR3 length: 15 residues. Germline CDR1 MGHRA, CDR2 YSYEKL. The CDR3 sequence is CASSLAGGTYNEQFF. DNA of the CDR3: TGCGCCAGCAGCTTAGCGGGAGGGACCTACAATGAGCAGTTCTTC.

The chain employs TRBV9 and TRBJ1-3, with 7 bases matching TRBD1. This CDR3 contains 16 residues. The germline CDR1 and CDR2 sequences are SGDLS and YYNGEE. With V trimmed by 0 bases and J by 0 bases, 3 bases remained unmatched. The CDR3 nucleotides read TGTGCCAGCAGCGTAGACAGGGGATTCTCTGGAAACACCATATATTTT. It codes for CASSVDRGFSGNTIYF.

The rearrangement uses TRBV7-9 and TRBJ2-7; either TRBD1 or TRBD2 may supply D (6 bases each). The CDR3 runs to 12 residues. CDR1 is SEHNR and CDR2 is FQNEAQ in the germline V gene (reference sequence). Between the trimmed V and J ends, which lost 5 bases and 4 bases, there was a span of 9 bases. CDR3 residues: CASSKGGYEQYF. In DNA form, the CDR3 reads TGTGCCAGCAGCAAAGGGGGGTACGAGCAGTACTTC.

The chain joins TRBV28 to TRBJ1-5; tentatively, D is TRBD1 (5 bases). This CDR3 comprises 14 residues. Deletions cut 5 bases from V and 7 bases from J, with 15 bases between. The germline V gene has CDR1 MDHEN and CDR2 SYDVKM. The CDR3 nucleotides are TGTGCCAGCAGTCCTTCAGGGTACGGGCAGCCCCAGCATTTT. Residues: CASSPSGYGQPQHF. The full variable domain, with the rest looked up from reference TRBV28 and TRBJ1-5, is DVKVTQSSRYLVKRTGEKVFLECVQDMDHENMFWYRQDPGLGLRLIYFSYDVKMKEKGDIPEGYSVSREKKERFSLILESASTNQTSMYLCASSPSGYGQPQHFGDGTRLSIL.

This clone was seen a few times. The rearrangement joins TRBV4-1 to TRBJ2-7; tentatively, D is TRBD1 (5 bases). The V end lost 2 bases, the J end lost 3 bases, and 14 bases lay between the germline ends. Germline CDR1 is MGHRA and CDR2 is YSYEKL. The CDR3 length is 15 residues. The CDR3 here is CASSQIRGAGYEQYF. CDR3 nucleotide sequence: TGCGCCAGCAGCCAAATAAGGGGCGCAGGCTACGAGCAGTACTTC.

The rearrangement uses TRBV5-1 and TRBJ2-5; TRBD2 is a possible D gene (6 bases). This CDR3 is built from 17 residues. V gave up 4 bases and J gave up 0 bases, with 19 bases separating them. Looked up from germline, CDR1 is SGHRS and CDR2 is YFSETQ. The CDR3 sequence is CASSPWGTLAYQETQYF. CDR3 DNA: TGCGCCAGCAGCCCCTGGGGCACACTAGCCTACCAAGAGACCCAGTACTTC.

This CDR3 reads CASSQVGGSSYEQYF. For the CDR3, the DNA is TGCGCCAGCAGCCAAGTGGGCGGGAGCTCCTACGAGCAGTACTTC. The V call is TRBV4-1, the J call TRBJ2-7; 7 positions agree with TRBD2. Germline CDR1 MGHRA, CDR2 YSYEKL. There are 15 residues in the CDR3. The J segment lost 0 bases and the V segment lost 1 base, leaving 3 bases of the junction unmatched.